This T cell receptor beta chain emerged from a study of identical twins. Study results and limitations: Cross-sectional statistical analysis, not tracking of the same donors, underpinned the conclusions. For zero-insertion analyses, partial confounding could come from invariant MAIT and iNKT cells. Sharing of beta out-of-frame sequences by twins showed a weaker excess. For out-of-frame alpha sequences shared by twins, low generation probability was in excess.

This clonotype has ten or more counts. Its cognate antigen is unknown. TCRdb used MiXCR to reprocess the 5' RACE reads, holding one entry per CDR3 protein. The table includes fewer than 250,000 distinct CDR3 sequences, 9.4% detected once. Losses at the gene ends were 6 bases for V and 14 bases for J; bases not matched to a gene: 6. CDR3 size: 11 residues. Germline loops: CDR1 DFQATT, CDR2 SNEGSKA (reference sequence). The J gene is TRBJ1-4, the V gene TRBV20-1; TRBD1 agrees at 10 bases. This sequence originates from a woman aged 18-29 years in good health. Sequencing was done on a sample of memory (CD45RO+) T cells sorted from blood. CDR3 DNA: TGCAGTGCCTCCGGGACAGGGGTTCTGTTTTTT. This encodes CSASGTGVLFF.